Given below is one T cell receptor (beta chain) in context. V was cut by 5 bases and J by 1 base, with 12 bases left in between. The germline V gene has CDR1 MDHEN and CDR2 SYDVKM. The length of the CDR3 is 16 residues. This specimen comes from a study of blood T cell repertoires in COVID-19. About the research overall: Acute-phase and convalescent COVID-19 samples originated in the United States, Italy and Spain. From T cells, B-cell-depleted T cells, or PBMCs came the material, which was cDNA or gDNA.

As processed by the authors: Nucleated cell number was recorded as an estimate derived from reference gene primer amplification. TCRdb's table, derived via immunoSEQ multiplex PCR, lists solely in-frame clones and lacks some. V, J and clone size reflect that table, while D and trimming were determined from the DNA. The table shows about 98,000 clones, with nearly 90% occurring only once. Sequencing input: peripheral blood. V gene TRBV28 combines with J gene TRBJ2-6, with a weak D call TRBD1 (6 bases). This clonotype was sampled from a man between 65 and 85 years old with acute or convalescent COVID-19. This CDR3 reads CASSADSISGANVLTF. For the CDR3, the DNA is TGTGCCAGCAGTGCGGACAGCATATCTGGGGCCAACGTCCTGACTTTC.